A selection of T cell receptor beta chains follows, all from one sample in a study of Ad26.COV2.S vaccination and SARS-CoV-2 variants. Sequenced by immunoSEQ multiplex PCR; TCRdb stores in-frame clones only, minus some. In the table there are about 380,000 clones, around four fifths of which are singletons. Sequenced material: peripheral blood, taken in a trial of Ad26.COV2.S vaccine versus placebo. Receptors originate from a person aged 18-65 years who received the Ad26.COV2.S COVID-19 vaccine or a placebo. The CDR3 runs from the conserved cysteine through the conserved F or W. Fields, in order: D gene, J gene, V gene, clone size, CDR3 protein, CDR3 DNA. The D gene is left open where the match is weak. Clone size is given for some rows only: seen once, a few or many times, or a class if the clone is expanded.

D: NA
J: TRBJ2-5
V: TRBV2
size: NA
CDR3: CASSAEGGTQYF
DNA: TGTGCCAGCAGTGCTGAGGGGGGGACCCAGTACTTC

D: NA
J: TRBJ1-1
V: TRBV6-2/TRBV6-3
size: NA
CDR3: CASSYGRGNTEAFF
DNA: TGTGCCAGCAGTTACGGGCGGGGGAACACTGAAGCTTTCTTT

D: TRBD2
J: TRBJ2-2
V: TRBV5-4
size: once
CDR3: CASSQGTSGYTGELFF
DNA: TGTGCCAGCAGCCAGGGGACTAGCGGTTACACCGGGGAGCTGTTTTTT

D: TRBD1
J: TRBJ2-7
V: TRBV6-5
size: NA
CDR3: CASSYLGQSEQYF
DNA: TGTGCCAGCAGTTACCTGGGACAGAGCGAGCAGTACTTC

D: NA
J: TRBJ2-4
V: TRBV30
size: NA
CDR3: CAWSQGMYGAKNIQYF
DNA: TGTGCCTGGAGTCAGGGTATGTACGGAGCCAAAAACATTCAGTACTTC

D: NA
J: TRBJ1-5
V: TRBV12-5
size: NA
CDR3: CASGVNQPQHF
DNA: TGTGCTAGTGGTGTGAATCAGCCCCAGCATTTT

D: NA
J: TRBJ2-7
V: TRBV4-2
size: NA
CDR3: CASSQLQAYEQYF
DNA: TGTGCCAGCAGCCAACTACAGGCTTACGAGCAGTACTTC

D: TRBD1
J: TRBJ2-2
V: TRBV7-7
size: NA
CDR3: CASSPGTGDTGELFF
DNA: TGTGCCAGCAGCCCTGGGACAGGGGACACCGGGGAGCTGTTTTTT

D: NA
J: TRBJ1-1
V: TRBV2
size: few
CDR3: CASSKGSGTEAFF
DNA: TGTGCCAGCAGTAAAGGGTCGGGCACTGAAGCTTTCTTT

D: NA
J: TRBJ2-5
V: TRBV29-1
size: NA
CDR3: CSVEGGHGTQYF
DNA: TGCAGCGTTGAAGGGGGGCACGGGACCCAGTACTTC

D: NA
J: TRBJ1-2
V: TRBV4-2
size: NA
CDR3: CASSQLNRVGGDGYTF
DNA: TGTGCCAGCAGCCAATTGAACAGGGTCGGTGGAGATGGCTACACCTTC

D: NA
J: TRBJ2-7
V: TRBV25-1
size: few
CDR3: CASSHGGTGLFEQYF
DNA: TGTGCCAGCAGCCACGGCGGGACTGGTCTTTTTGAGCAGTACTTC

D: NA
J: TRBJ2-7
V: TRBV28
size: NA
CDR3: CASSPYAYEQYF
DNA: TGTGCCAGCAGTCCCTACGCCTACGAGCAGTACTTC

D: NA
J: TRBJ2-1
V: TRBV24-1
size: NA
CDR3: CAIFNPGHNEQFF
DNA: TGTGCCATCTTTAACCCCGGGCACAATGAGCAGTTCTTC